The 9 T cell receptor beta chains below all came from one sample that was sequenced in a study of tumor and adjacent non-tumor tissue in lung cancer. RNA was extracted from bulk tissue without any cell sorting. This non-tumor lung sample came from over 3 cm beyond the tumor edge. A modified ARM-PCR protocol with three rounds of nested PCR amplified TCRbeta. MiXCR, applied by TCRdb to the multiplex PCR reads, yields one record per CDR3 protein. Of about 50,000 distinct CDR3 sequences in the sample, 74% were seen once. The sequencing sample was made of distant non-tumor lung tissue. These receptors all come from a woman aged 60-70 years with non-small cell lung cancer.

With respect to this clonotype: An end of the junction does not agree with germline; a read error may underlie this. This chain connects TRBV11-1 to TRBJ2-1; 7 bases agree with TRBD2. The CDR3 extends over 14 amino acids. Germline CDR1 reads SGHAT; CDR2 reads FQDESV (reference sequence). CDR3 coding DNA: TGTGCCAGCAGCTTAGACGGGGGGAGGCATGAGCGGTTCTTC. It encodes CASSLDGGRHERFF.

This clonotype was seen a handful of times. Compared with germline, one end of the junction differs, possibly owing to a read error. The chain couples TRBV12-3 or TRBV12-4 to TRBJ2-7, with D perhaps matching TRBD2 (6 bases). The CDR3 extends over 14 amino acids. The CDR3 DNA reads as TGTGCCAGCAGTTGGTGTGGGACTCTCAACGAGCACTACTTC. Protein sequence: CASSWCGTLNEHYF.

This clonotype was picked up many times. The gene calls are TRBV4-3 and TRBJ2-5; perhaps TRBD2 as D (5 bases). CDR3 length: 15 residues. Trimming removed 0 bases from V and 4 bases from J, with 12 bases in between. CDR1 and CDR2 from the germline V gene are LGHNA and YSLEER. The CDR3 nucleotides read TGCGCCAGCAGCCAAGATACGGGGATGGGAGAGACCCAGTACTTC. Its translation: CASSQDTGMGETQYF.

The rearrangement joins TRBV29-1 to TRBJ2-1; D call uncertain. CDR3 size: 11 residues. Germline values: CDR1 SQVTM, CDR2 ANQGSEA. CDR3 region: CSVGMGNEQFF. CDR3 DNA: TGCAGTGTCGGCATGGGGAATGAGCAGTTCTTC.

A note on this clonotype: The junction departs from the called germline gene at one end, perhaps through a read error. This CDR3 reads CVSSRNRDSQETQYF. CDR3 coding DNA: TGCGTCAGCAGCCGAAACCGTGACTCACAAGAGACCCAGTACTTC. The genes are TRBV4-3 and TRBJ2-5; D not certain. From germline, CDR1 is LGHNA and CDR2 YSLEER. This CDR3 contains 15 residues.

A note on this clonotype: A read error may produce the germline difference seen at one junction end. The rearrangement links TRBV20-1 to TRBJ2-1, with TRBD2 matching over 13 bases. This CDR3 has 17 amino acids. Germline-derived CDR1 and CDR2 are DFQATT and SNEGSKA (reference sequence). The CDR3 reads CSAPDVARTSGRGELFF. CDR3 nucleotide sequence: TGCAGTGCCCCTGATGTCGCGAGGACTAGCGGGAGAGGCGAGCTGTTCTTC.

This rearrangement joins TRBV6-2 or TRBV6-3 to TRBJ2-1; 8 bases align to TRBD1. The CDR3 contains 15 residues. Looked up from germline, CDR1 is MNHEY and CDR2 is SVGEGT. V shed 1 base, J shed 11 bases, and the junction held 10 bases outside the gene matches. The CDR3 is CASSYWQGAKNKQFF. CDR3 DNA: TGTGCCAGCAGTTACTGGCAGGGGGCTAAGAATAAGCAGTTCTTC.

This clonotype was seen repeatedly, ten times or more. The CDR3 loop is CASSLDLSEKLFF. The CDR3 nucleotides read TGTGCCAGCAGCTTGGACCTGTCTGAAAAACTGTTTTTT. The chain joins TRBV5-5 to TRBJ1-4; D unclear. This CDR3 has 13 amino acids. The germline V gene encodes CDR1 SGHKS and CDR2 YYEKEE (reference sequence). Trimming left V 0 bases short and J 7 bases short, with 7 bases between.

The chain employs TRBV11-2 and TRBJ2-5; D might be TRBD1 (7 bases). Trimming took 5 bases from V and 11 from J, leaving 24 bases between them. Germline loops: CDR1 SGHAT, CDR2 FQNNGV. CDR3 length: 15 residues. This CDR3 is CASSPTGTRGGTQYF. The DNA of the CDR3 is TGTGCCAGCAGCCCGACAGGGACAAGGGGCGGGACTCAGTACTTC.